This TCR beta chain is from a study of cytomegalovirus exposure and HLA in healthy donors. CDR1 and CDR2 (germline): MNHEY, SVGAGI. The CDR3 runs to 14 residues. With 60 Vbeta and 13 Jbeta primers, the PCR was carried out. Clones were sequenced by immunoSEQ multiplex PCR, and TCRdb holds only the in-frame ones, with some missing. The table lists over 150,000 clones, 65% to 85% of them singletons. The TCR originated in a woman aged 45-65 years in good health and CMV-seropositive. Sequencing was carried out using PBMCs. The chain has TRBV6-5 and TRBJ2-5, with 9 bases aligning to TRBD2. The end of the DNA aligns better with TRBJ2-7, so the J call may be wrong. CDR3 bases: TGTGCCAGCAGTGAGACTAGCGGCCCCTACGAGCAGTACTTC. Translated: CASSETSGPYEQYF.